These 16 T cell receptor beta chains came from one sample sequenced in a study of cytomegalovirus exposure and HLA in healthy donors. Researchers ran the PCR with 60 Vbeta and 13 Jbeta primers. Libraries were prepared by immunoSEQ multiplex PCR; TCRdb keeps only in-frame clonotypes and omits some of them. This sample contains around 150,000 clones. The specimen sequenced was PBMCs. The receptors shown here come from a woman aged 60-70 years in good health and CMV-seronegative.

The chain is built from TRBV28 and TRBJ2-7; 7 bases are a match to TRBD1. The CDR3 totals 13 residues. The trim removed 7 bases at V and 2 bases at J, leaving 5 bases unmatched. The germline V gene has CDR1 MDHEN and CDR2 SYDVKM. The CDR3 loop reads CASNTGTAYEQYF. CDR3 coding DNA: TGTGCCAGCAACACTGGGACAGCCTACGAGCAGTACTTC.

The chain recombines TRBV7-3 with TRBJ2-4, with 9 bases matching TRBD1. J lost 8 bases, V lost 5 bases, and 7 bases had no gene match. The CDR3 has 14 residues. Germline CDR1 and CDR2: SGHTA and FQGTGA. The CDR3 bases are TGTGCCAGCAGCCACAGGGGGCTGGCGGACATTCAGTACTTC. It yields the protein CASSHRGLADIQYF.

This chain connects TRBV6-5 to TRBJ2-1; perhaps TRBD2 as D (6 bases). The CDR3 has 14 residues. V lost 2 bases and J 6 bases, leaving 11 bases between the germline ends. Per the germline V gene, CDR1 is MNHEY and CDR2 is SVGAGI. The CDR3 coding sequence is TGTGCCAGCAGTTACCCGGGAGTCCCCAATGAGCAGTTCTTC. It translates to CASSYPGVPNEQFF.

V is TRBV4-1 and J is TRBJ1-6; D is uncertain. Trimming shortened V by 1 base and J by 0 bases, and 10 bases separated the two germline ends. CDR3 size: 17 residues. The germline CDR1 and CDR2 sequences are MGHRA and YSYEKL. In nucleotides, the CDR3 is TGCGCCAGCAGCCAAGGCTTCGCGAGCTCCTATAATTCACCCCTCCACTTT. Its translation: CASSQGFASSYNSPLHF.

The gene calls are TRBV30 and TRBJ2-7, with 9 bases matching TRBD1. Germline CDR1 and CDR2: GTSNPN and SVGIG (reference sequence). The CDR3 is made up of 15 amino acids. V lost 0 bases, J lost 5 bases, and 8 bases stayed unmatched. CDR3: CAWSVLSQGADEQYF. Written as DNA, the CDR3 is TGTGCCTGGAGTGTACTATCACAGGGGGCTGACGAGCAGTACTTC.

The chain employs TRBV2 and TRBJ2-7; TRBD2 is a possible D gene (6 bases). This CDR3 is 14 amino acids long. Trimming took 3 bases from V and 0 from J, leaving 9 bases between them. Germline CDR1 is SNHLY and CDR2 is FYNNEI. CDR3 nucleotide sequence: TGTGCCAGCAGTGACAGGACTAACTCCTACGAGCAGTACTTC. Translating it yields CASSDRTNSYEQYF.

The genes are TRBV20-1 and TRBJ2-5, with D possibly being TRBD2 (5 bases). The V gene's germline CDR1 is DFQATT and CDR2 SNEGSKA (reference sequence). V was shortened by 5 bases and J by 8 bases, with 9 bases between the two germline ends. This CDR3 is 10 amino acids long. The CDR3 region has the DNA TGCAGTGCTTATGCGGGTACCCAGTACTTC. It specifies CSAYAGTQYF.

Regarding this clone: This likely comes from a read error, as the CDR3 has no conserved phenylalanine or tryptophan at its end. This chain links TRBV6-4 with TRBJ2-7; D may be TRBD2 (7 bases). The germline V and J ends were trimmed by 3 bases and 1 base, with 10 bases remaining between them. The CDR3 is 14 amino acids. Germline loops: CDR1 MRHNA, CDR2 SNTAGT. The CDR3 nucleotides read TGTGCCAGCAGTGAGGGAGGGGGGTCCTACGAGCAGTACCTC. Its protein product is CASSEGGGSYEQYL.

The V call is TRBV5-1, the J call TRBJ2-2; D remains ambiguous. The CDR3 consists of 15 residues. CDR1 SGHRS and CDR2 YFSETQ come from the germline V gene. With 0 bases removed from V and 1 base from J, the gap between germline ends came to 7 bases. The CDR3 region has the DNA TGCGCCAGCAGCTTGGCCTCGGTGAACACCGGGGAGCTGTTTTTT. Residues: CASSLASVNTGELFF.

The V call is TRBV7-8, the J call TRBJ1-2; the D is unclear. CDR1 and CDR2 (germline): SGHVS, FQNEAQ. The CDR3 runs to 12 residues. The germline V and J ends were trimmed by 5 bases and 8 bases, with 12 bases remaining between them. CDR3: CASSQDRVGYTF. Here the CDR3 DNA reads TGTGCCAGCAGCCAAGATCGAGTAGGCTACACCTTC.

This chain joins TRBV25-1 and TRBJ1-4, with 7 bases aligning to TRBD1. This CDR3 is built from 16 residues. The germline V gene encodes CDR1 MGHDK and CDR2 SYGVNS. Losses at the gene ends were 1 base for V and 1 base for J; bases not matched to a gene: 3. The CDR3 loop reads CASSEFGTETNEKLFF. CDR3 nucleotide sequence: TGTGCCAGCAGTGAATTTGGGACAGAAACTAATGAAAAACTGTTTTTT.

Turning to this clone: The sample carries other DNA sequences with the same CDR3. CDR3 region: CASSPGGNTEAFF. In DNA form, the CDR3 reads TGTGCCAGCTCACCGGGGGGGAACACTGAAGCTTTCTTT. The chain combines TRBV18 with TRBJ1-1; D may be TRBD1 (5 bases). Trimming took 3 bases from V and 1 from J, leaving 6 bases between them. The CDR3 has 13 residues. The V gene's germline CDR1 is KGHSH and CDR2 LQKENI.

This chain uses TRBV4-3 with TRBJ1-1, with D perhaps matching TRBD1 (6 bases). The ends were cut back, 4 bases at V and 3 bases at J, with 24 bases in the middle. Looked up from germline, CDR1 is LGHNA and CDR2 is YSLEER. This CDR3 region has 18 residues. CDR3 DNA sequence: TGCGCCAGCAGCCCCTGGGGGGGGGCGGATCGTAGGCACACTGAAGCTTTCTTT. Protein product: CASSPWGGADRRHTEAFF.

J is TRBJ1-3 and V is TRBV5-1; no reliable D call. Germline V gene data show CDR1 as SGHRS and CDR2 as YFSETQ. The CDR3 is 14 amino acids. Trimming shortened V by 4 bases and J by 2 bases, and 10 bases separated the two germline ends. This CDR3 reads CASSPTITGNTIYF. CDR3 sequence (DNA): TGCGCCAGCAGCCCGACAATAACTGGAAACACCATATATTTT.

V is TRBV14 and J is TRBJ1-1, with D maybe TRBD1 (6 bases). This CDR3 spans 13 amino acids. V was shortened by 4 bases and J by 5 bases, with 11 bases between the two germline ends. Germline values: CDR1 SGHDN, CDR2 FVKESK. CDR3 in amino acids: CASSRTEGTEAFF. The CDR3, as DNA: TGTGCCAGCAGCCGGACAGAGGGTACTGAAGCTTTCTTT.

The V call is TRBV5-1, the J call TRBJ2-7, with 8 bases fitting TRBD2. This CDR3 contains 13 residues. J gave up 2 bases and V 3 bases, and 1 base lay outside the gene matches. From germline, CDR1 is SGHRS and CDR2 YFSETQ. The CDR3 DNA sequence: TGCGCCAGCAGCTCCGGGGGGGCCTACGAGCAGTACTTC. It is translated as CASSSGGAYEQYF.